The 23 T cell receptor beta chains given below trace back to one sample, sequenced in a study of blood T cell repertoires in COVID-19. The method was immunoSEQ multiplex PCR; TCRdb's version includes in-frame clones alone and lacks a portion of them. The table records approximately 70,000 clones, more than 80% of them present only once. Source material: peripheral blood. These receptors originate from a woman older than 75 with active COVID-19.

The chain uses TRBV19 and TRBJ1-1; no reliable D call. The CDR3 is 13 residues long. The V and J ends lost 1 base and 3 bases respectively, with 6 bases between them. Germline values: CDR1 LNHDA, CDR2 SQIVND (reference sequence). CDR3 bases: TGTGCCAGTAGTATAGCCCAGTACACTGAAGCTTTCTTT. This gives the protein CASSIAQYTEAFF.

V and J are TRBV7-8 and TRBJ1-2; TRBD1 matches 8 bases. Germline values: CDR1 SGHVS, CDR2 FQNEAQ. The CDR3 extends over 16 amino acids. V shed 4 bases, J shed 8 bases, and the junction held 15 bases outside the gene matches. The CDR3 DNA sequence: TGTGCCAGCAGCTCCTCCGGACAGGGCGTATTGGGCGGCTACACCTTC. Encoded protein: CASSSSGQGVLGGYTF.

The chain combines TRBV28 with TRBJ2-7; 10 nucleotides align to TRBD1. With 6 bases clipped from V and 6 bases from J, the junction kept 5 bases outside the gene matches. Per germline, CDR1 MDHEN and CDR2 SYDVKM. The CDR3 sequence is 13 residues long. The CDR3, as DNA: TGTGCCAGCAGGAGACAGGGGGCCTCCGAGCAGTACTTC. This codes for CASRRQGASEQYF.

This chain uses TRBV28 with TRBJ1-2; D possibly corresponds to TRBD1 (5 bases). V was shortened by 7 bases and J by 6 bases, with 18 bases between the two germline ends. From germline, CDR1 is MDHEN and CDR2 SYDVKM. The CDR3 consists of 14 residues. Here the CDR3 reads CASNWGGSVDGYTF. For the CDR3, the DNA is TGTGCCAGCAACTGGGGGGGGTCCGTAGATGGCTACACCTTC.

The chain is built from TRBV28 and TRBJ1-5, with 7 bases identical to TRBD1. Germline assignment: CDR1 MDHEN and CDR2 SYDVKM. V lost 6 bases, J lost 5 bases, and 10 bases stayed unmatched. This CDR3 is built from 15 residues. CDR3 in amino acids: CASSHRKRGHQPQHF. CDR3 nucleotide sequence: TGTGCCAGCAGCCATCGAAAGAGGGGGCATCAGCCCCAGCATTTT.

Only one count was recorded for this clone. The CDR3 reads CARSTIDRVGTEAFF. The CDR3, as DNA: TGCGCCAGGTCGACCATAGACAGGGTAGGGACTGAAGCTTTCTTT. V usage is TRBV23-1 and J usage is TRBJ1-1, with TRBD1 matching over 7 bases. TRBV23-1 has ORF status, its function being uncertain. V lost 9 bases to trimming and J lost 5 bases; unmatched junction nucleotides: 15. CDR3 length: 15 amino acids.

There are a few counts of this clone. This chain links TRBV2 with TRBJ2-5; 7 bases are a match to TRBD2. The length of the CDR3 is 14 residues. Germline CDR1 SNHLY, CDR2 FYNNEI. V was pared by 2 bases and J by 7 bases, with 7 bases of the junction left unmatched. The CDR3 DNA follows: TGTGCCAGCAGTGAAAGCGGACTAGTGGTGACCCAGTACTTC. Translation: CASSESGLVVTQYF. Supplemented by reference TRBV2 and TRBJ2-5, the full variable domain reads EPEVTQTPSHQVTQMGQEVILRCVPISNHLYFYWYRQILGQKVEFLVSFYNNEISEKSEIFDDQFSVERPDGSNFTLKIRSTKLEDSAMYFCASSESGLVVTQYFGPGTRLLVL.

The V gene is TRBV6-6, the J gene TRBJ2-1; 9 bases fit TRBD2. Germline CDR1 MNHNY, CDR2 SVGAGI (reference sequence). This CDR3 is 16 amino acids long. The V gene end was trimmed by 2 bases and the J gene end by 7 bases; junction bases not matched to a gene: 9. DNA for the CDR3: TGTGCCAGCAGTTACGATGCCGGGACTAGCCTAAATGAGCAGTTCTTC. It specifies CASSYDAGTSLNEQFF.

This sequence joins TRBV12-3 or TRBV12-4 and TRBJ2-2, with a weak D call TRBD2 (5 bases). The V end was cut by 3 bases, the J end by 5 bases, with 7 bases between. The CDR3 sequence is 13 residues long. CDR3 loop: CASSFPGTGELFF. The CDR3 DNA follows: TGTGCCAGCAGTTTTCCGGGGACCGGGGAGCTGTTTTTT.

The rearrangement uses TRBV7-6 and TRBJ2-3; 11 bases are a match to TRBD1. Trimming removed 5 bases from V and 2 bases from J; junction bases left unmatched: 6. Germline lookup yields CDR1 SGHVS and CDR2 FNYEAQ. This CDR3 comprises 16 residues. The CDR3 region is CASSPGQGGLTDTQYF. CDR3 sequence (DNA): TGTGCCAGCAGCCCGGGACAGGGGGGCCTCACAGATACGCAGTATTTT.

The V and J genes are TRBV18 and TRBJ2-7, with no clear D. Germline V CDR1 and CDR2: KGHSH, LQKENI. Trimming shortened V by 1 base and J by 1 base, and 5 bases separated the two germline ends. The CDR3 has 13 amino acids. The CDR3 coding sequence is TGTGCCAGCTCACCACTTTATTCCTACGAGCAGTACTTC. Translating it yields CASSPLYSYEQYF.

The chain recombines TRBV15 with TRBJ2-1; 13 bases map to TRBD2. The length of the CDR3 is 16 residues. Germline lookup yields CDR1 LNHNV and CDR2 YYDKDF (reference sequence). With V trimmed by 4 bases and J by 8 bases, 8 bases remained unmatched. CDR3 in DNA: TGTGCCACCAGCACTGTCGGGACTAGCGGGATCCATGAGCAGTTCTTC. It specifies CATSTVGTSGIHEQFF.

CDR3 sequence (DNA): TGCAGTGCTAGTACGGAGGACAGTGCTAACTATGGCTACACCTTC. This sequence encodes CSASTEDSANYGYTF. The J gene is TRBJ1-2, the V gene TRBV20-1, with D possibly being TRBD1 (6 bases). The CDR3 extends over 15 amino acids. From germline, CDR1 is DFQATT and CDR2 SNEGSKA (reference sequence). V was pared by 3 bases and J by 0 bases, with 14 bases between.

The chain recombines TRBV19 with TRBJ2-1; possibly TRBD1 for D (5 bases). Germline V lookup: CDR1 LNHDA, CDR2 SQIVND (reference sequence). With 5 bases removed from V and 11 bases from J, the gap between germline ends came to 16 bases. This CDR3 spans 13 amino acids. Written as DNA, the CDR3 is TGTGCCAGTAGTCCCCAGGGATCTAGTCAGCAGTTCTTC. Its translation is CASSPQGSSQQFF. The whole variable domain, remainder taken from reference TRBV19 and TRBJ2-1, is DGGITQSPKYLFRKEGQNVTLSCEQNLNHDAMYWYRQDPGQGLRLIYYSQIVNDFQKGDIAEGYSVSREKKESFPLTVTSAQKNPTAFYLCASSPQGSSQQFFGPGTRLTVL.

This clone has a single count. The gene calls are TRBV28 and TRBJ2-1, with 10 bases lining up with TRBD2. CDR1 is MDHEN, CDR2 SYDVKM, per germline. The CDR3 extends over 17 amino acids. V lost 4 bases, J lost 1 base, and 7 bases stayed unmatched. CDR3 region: CASSSMPGLASYNEQFF. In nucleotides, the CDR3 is TGTGCCAGCAGTTCAATGCCGGGACTAGCGTCCTACAATGAGCAGTTCTTC. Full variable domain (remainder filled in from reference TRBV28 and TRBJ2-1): DVKVTQSSRYLVKRTGEKVFLECVQDMDHENMFWYRQDPGLGLRLIYFSYDVKMKEKGDIPEGYSVSREKKERFSLILESASTNQTSMYLCASSSMPGLASYNEQFFGPGTRLTVL.

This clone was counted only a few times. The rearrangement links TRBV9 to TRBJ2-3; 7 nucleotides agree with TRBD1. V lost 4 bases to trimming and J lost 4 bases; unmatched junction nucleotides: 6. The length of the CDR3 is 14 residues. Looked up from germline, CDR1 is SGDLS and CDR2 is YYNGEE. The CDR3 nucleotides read TGTGCCAGCAGCCCCAGTCAGGGGGCAGATACGCAGTATTTT. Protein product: CASSPSQGADTQYF.

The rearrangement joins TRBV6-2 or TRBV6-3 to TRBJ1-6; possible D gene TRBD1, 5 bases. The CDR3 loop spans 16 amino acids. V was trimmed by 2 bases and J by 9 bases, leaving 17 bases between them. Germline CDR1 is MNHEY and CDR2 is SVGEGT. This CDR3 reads CASSYAGPQTGSPLHF. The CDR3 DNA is TGTGCCAGCAGTTACGCGGGGCCCCAGACGGGTTCACCCCTCCACTTT.

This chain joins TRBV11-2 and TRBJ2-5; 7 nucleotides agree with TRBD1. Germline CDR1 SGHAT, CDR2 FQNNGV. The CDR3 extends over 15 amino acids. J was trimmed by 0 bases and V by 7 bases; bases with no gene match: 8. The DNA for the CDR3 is TGTGCCAGCAACTGGGGTGGGACAGACCAAGAGACCCAGTACTTC. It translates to CASNWGGTDQETQYF.

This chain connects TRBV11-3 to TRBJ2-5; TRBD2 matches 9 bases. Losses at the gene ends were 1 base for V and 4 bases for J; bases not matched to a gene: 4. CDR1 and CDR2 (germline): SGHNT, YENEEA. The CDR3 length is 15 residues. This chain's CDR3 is CASSLGGLATETQYF. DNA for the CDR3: TGTGCCAGCAGCTTAGGGGGACTAGCAACAGAGACCCAGTACTTC.

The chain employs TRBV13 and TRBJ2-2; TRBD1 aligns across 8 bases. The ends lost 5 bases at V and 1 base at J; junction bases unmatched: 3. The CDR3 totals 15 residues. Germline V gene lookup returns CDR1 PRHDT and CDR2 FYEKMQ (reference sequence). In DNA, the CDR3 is TGTGCCAGCAGCCACGGACAGGGGAACACCGGGGAGCTGTTTTTT. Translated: CASSHGQGNTGELFF.

CDR3 sequence reads: CASEAGGFYNEQFF. The CDR3 coding sequence is TGTGCCAGTGAAGCGGGAGGGTTCTACAATGAGCAGTTCTTC. The chain is built from TRBV19 and TRBJ2-1; 10 bases fit TRBD2. Trimming cost V 8 bases and J 3 bases; bases outside gene matches: 4. The germline V gene has CDR1 LNHDA and CDR2 SQIVND (reference sequence). This CDR3 has 14 residues.

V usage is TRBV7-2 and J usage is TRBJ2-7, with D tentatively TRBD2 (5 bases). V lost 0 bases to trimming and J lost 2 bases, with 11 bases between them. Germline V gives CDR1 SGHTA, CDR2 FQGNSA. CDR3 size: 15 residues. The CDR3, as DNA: TGTGCCAGCAGCTTAGCGCGGCAGCGGCCCTACGAGCAGTACTTC. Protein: CASSLARQRPYEQYF.

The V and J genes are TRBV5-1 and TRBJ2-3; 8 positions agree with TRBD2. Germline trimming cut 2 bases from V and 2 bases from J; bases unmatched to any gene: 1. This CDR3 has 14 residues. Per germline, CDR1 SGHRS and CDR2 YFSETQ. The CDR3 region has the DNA TGCGCCAGCAGCTTACTAGCGGCCACAGATACGCAGTATTTT. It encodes CASSLLAATDTQYF.